A selection of T cell receptor beta chains follows, all from one sample in a study of blood T cell repertoires in COVID-19. TCRdb's copy holds only in-frame clones and misses some; the assay was immunoSEQ multiplex PCR. The table has some 160,000 clones, around 84% seen once. The sample was peripheral blood. The receptors derive from a woman aged 50 to 60 with acute or convalescent COVID-19. Each CDR3 is given with its conserved first and last residue. A D gene is named only where the DNA matches it firmly. The listing skips clone size in some rows; elsewhere it reads once, few, many or a size class.

d_gene,j_gene,v_gene,abundance,CDR3aa,CDR3nt
NA,TRBJ2-7,TRBV10-3,NA,CATNSGDEQYF,TGTGCCACGAATTCAGGGGACGAGCAGTACTTC
TRBD1,TRBJ1-5,TRBV7-2,NA,CASSFGTGGNQPQHF,TGTGCCAGCAGCTTTGGGACAGGGGGCAATCAGCCCCAGCATTTT
NA,TRBJ1-3,TRBV15,NA,CATSREAASGNTIYF,TGTGCCACCAGCAGAGAAGCAGCGTCTGGAAACACCATATATTTT
TRBD1,TRBJ2-7,TRBV19,NA,CATSGDRYEQYF,TGTGCCACCTCAGGGGACAGATACGAGCAGTACTTC
NA,TRBJ1-5,TRBV7-2,once,CASSPSQGQPQHF,TGTGCCAGCAGCCCATCACAGGGTCAGCCCCAGCATTTT
NA,TRBJ2-7,TRBV10-1,NA,CASSERWEQYF,TGCGCCAGCAGTGAGCGGTGGGAGCAGTACTTC
TRBD2,TRBJ2-3,TRBV6-5,few,CASSRRGGVTDTQYF,TGTGCCAGCTCTAGGCGGGGGGGGGTGACAGATACGCAGTATTTT
NA,TRBJ1-5,TRBV3-1/TRBV3-2,few,CASSQEALTPQHF,TGTGCCAGCAGCCAAGAAGCGTTAACGCCCCAGCATTTT
NA,TRBJ1-3,TRBV14,NA,CASERGTFGNTIYF,TGTGCCAGCGAAAGGGGAACCTTTGGAAACACCATATATTTT
TRBD1,TRBJ2-3,TRBV3-1/TRBV3-2,few,CASSLGQFTDTQYF,TGTGCCAGCAGCCTGGGACAGTTCACAGATACGCAGTATTTT
NA,TRBJ2-3,TRBV6-1,NA,CASSERGTGGKDTQYF,TGTGCCAGCAGTGAAAGGGGAACAGGTGGGAAGGATACGCAGTATTTT
NA,TRBJ2-7,TRBV7-2,NA,CASSLLGREEQYF,TGTGCCAGCAGCTTACTAGGCCGCGAGGAGCAGTACTTC
TRBD2,TRBJ2-3,TRBV7-3,NA,CASSSGGADTQYF,TGTGCCAGCAGCTCCGGGGGGGCAGATACGCAGTATTTT
NA,TRBJ1-3,TRBV19,NA,CASSPQGLSGNTIYF,TGTGCCAGTAGTCCACAGGGTCTCTCTGGAAACACCATATATTTT
NA,TRBJ1-1,TRBV18,NA,CASSFASGWNTEAFF,TGTGCCAGCTCATTCGCCTCCGGGTGGAACACTGAAGCTTTCTTT
TRBD2,TRBJ2-1,TRBV4-3,NA,CASSQDVGGFYNEQFF,TGCGCCAGCAGCCAAGATGTCGGGGGGTTCTACAATGAGCAGTTCTTC
TRBD1,TRBJ2-1,TRBV28,NA,CASSPGQANNEQFF,TGTGCCAGCAGTCCGGGACAGGCTAACAATGAGCAGTTCTTC
NA,TRBJ1-2,TRBV4-3,NA,CASSATVNGLSGYTF,TGCGCCAGCAGCGCCACGGTAAACGGGTTGTCTGGCTACACCTTC
TRBD1,TRBJ1-5,TRBV2,NA,CASIETGEGQPQHF,TGTGCCAGCATAGAAACAGGGGAAGGGCAGCCCCAGCATTTT
NA,TRBJ1-1,TRBV19,NA,CASSPGRGHTEAFF,TGTGCCAGCTCCCCAGGGCGGGGCCACACTGAAGCTTTCTTT
NA,TRBJ1-5,TRBV5-1,NA,CASSSDTGNNQPQHF,TGCGCCAGCAGCTCGGACACAGGGAATAATCAGCCCCAGCATTTT
NA,TRBJ2-3,TRBV19,NA,CASSPTGGLTDTQYF,TGTGCCAGTAGCCCGACGGGGGGCCTTACAGATACGCAGTATTTT
NA,TRBJ1-6,TRBV5-1,NA,CASSGTGTARLPLHF,TGCGCCAGCAGTGGGACCGGGACTGCTAGACTACCCCTCCACTTT
NA,TRBJ1-2,TRBV7-2,NA,CASHTPGGNYGYTF,TGTGCCAGCCACACTCCCGGAGGTAACTATGGCTACACCTTC
TRBD1,TRBJ2-5,TRBV6-1,NA,CASSESRGSETQYF,TGTGCCAGCAGTGAAAGCAGGGGGAGCGAGACCCAGTACTTC
TRBD1,TRBJ1-4,TRBV7-8,NA,CASSEKQGATNEKLFF,TGTGCCAGCAGTGAAAAACAGGGGGCAACTAATGAAAAACTGTTTTTT
NA,TRBJ1-5,TRBV6-5,few,CASALTHPSNQPQHF,TGTGCCAGCGCGTTGACACACCCATCTAATCAGCCCCAGCATTTT
NA,TRBJ1-1,TRBV7-3,many,CASSPQGYTEAFF,TGTGCCAGCAGCCCACAGGGCTATACTGAAGCTTTCTTT
NA,TRBJ2-1,TRBV7-9,NA,CASSLAGGQNNEQFF,TGTGCCAGCAGCTTAGCGGGGGGACAGAACAATGAGCAGTTCTTC
NA,TRBJ2-2,TRBV7-2,NA,CASWQGRGTGELFF,TGTGCCAGCTGGCAGGGAAGAGGCACCGGGGAGCTGTTTTTT
NA,TRBJ2-7,TRBV4-1,NA,CASSLTADSYEQYF,TGCGCCAGCAGCCTTACGGCGGATTCCTACGAGCAGTACTTC
TRBD2,TRBJ2-1,TRBV2,NA,CASSERSGDWGEQFF,TGTGCCAGCAGTGAACGGAGCGGGGATTGGGGTGAGCAGTTCTTC
NA,TRBJ1-6,TRBV7-2,NA,CASSLNRVQTLHF,TGTGCCAGCAGCCTCAACAGGGTACAAACCCTCCACTTT
TRBD2,TRBJ2-7,TRBV7-9,once,CASSHSGGTYEQYF,TGTGCCAGCAGCCATAGCGGGGGGACCTACGAGCAGTACTTC
NA,TRBJ2-1,TRBV19,NA,CASSIAYDMREQFF,TGTGCCAGTAGTATAGCCTATGACATGAGAGAGCAGTTCTTC
NA,TRBJ1-2,TRBV2,NA,CASGAGDGYTF,TGTGCCAGCGGGGCAGGGGACGGCTACACCTTC
NA,TRBJ1-1,TRBV6-5,NA,CASEGLDTEAFF,TGTGCATCGGAGGGGTTAGACACTGAAGCTTTCTTT
NA,TRBJ2-2,TRBV19,NA,CASSISQNTGELFF,TGTGCCAGTAGTATTTCGCAGAATACCGGGGAGCTGTTTTTT
NA,TRBJ2-3,TRBV12-3/TRBV12-4,NA,CASRKGDTQYF,TGTGCCAGCAGGAAGGGGGATACGCAGTATTTT
NA,TRBJ1-6,TRBV7-8,few,CASSLTASETYF,TGTGCCAGCAGCTTAACCGCTTCGGAGACCTACTTT
TRBD2,TRBJ2-3,TRBV2,NA,CASSEIAGVTTDTQYF,TGTGCCAGCAGTGAAATTGCGGGGGTAACAACAGATACGCAGTATTTT
TRBD1,TRBJ2-7,TRBV27,NA,CASSLGTGGAVYEQYF,TGTGCCAGCAGTTTAGGAACAGGGGGCGCGGTCTACGAGCAGTACTTC
NA,TRBJ1-2,TRBV27,NA,CASSSNRVGGGYTF,TGTGCCAGCAGTAGCAACAGGGTCGGAGGCGGCTACACCTTC
NA,TRBJ1-1,TRBV28,NA,CASSLSVTEAFF,TGTGCCAGCAGTCTCAGTGTCACTGAAGCTTTCTTT
TRBD1,TRBJ2-7,TRBV29-1,NA,CSVLDRGYEQYF,TGCAGCGTTCTTGACAGGGGGTACGAGCAGTACTTC
TRBD1,TRBJ1-1,TRBV19,NA,CASIPQGAATEAFF,TGTGCCAGTATTCCACAGGGGGCGGCCACTGAAGCTTTCTTT
NA,TRBJ1-5,TRBV5-1,NA,CASSLTGASNQPQHF,TGCGCCAGCAGCTTGACAGGAGCTAGCAATCAGCCCCAGCATTTT
NA,TRBJ2-6,TRBV5-8,NA,CASSKGTTSGANVLTF,TGTGCCAGCAGCAAAGGGACAACCTCTGGGGCCAACGTCCTGACTTTC
TRBD1,TRBJ1-2,TRBV19,few,CASSMGQLYGYTF,TGTGCCAGTAGTATGGGACAGCTCTATGGCTACACCTTC
TRBD2,TRBJ2-7,TRBV4-2,NA,CASSQESGGAYTYEQYF,TGTGCCAGCAGCCAAGAATCGGGGGGGGCGTATACCTACGAGCAGTACTTC
TRBD1,TRBJ1-1,TRBV6-5,once,CASNYGQGPSTEAFF,TGTGCCAGCAATTACGGACAGGGGCCGAGCACTGAAGCTTTCTTT
TRBD1,TRBJ2-1,TRBV4-3,few,CASSQEEWDRLYNEQFF,TGCGCCAGCAGCCAAGAAGAATGGGACAGGTTATACAATGAGCAGTTCTTC
NA,TRBJ2-7,TRBV30,NA,CAWTFPGQGPYEQYF,TGTGCCTGGACCTTTCCCGGGCAGGGCCCCTACGAGCAGTACTTC
TRBD2,TRBJ2-1,TRBV3-1/TRBV3-2,NA,CASSPGGLAYNEQFF,TGTGCCAGCAGCCCGGGGGGGTTGGCCTACAATGAGCAGTTCTTC
NA,TRBJ2-7,TRBV23-1,NA,CASSRSWKVGVQYF,TGCGCCAGCAGCCGTAGCTGGAAGGTCGGCGTGCAGTACTTC
NA,TRBJ1-2,TRBV6-1,NA,CASSEESNYGYTF,TGTGCCAGCAGTGAGGAGTCCAACTATGGCTACACCTTC
NA,TRBJ1-1,TRBV5-1,NA,CASSFGQEAFF,TGCGCCAGCAGCTTTGGACAGGAAGCTTTCTTT
NA,TRBJ2-7,TRBV6-2/TRBV6-3,NA,CASSSSPVYEQYF,TGTGCCAGCAGTTCCTCACCGGTATACGAGCAGTACTTC
NA,TRBJ1-5,TRBV12-3/TRBV12-4,many,CASSLAFNQPQHF,TGTGCCAGCAGTTTAGCCTTTAATCAGCCCCAGCATTTT
NA,TRBJ1-1,TRBV7-9,few,CASSLGASVTEAFF,TGTGCCAGCAGCTTAGGGGCTTCCGTCACTGAAGCTTTCTTT